Described below is a single T cell receptor beta chain sequence and its context. The target antigen is unknown. The source of the sample is a study of response to subunit inactivated influenza vaccine. Points from the study as a whole: The authors suggested that few new T cells are recruited per seasonal influenza vaccination.

The germline V gene encodes CDR1 MGHRA and CDR2 YSYEKL. Trimming at V came to 4 bases and at J to 5 bases, leaving 6 bases not matched to a gene. CDR3 length equals 14 residues. TCRdb called the RT-PCR reads again in MiXCR, with one record for every CDR3 protein. The repertoire holds some 500,000 distinct CDR3 sequences, with 10% to 15% as singletons. The chain joins TRBV4-1 to TRBJ2-7; 9 nucleotides match TRBD1. The origin of this receptor is a man aged 50 to 60 who received an inactivated influenza vaccine. The specimen was PBMCs from blood, collected roughly 47 days after vaccination. In DNA, the CDR3 is TGCGCCAGCAGCCGCGGACAGGGGCCGGACGAGCAGTACTTC. Translating gives CASSRGQGPDEQYF.